These 15 T cell receptor beta chains were sequenced from one sample in a study of CD8+CD57+ T cells in acquired aplastic anemia. Genomic DNA provided the template from which TCR beta VDJ and CDR3 profiles were obtained. TCRdb called the reads again in MiXCR, with one record for every CDR3 protein. The sample includes some 170,000 distinct CDR3 sequences, about 45% of them seen just once. Sequenced patients had shown CD8+CD57+ cell expansion by flow cytometry. Material for sequencing was sorted CD4+, CD8+, or CD8+CD57+ T cells (not recorded which) from PBMCs. Receptors were obtained from a human donor with aplastic anemia.

This clonotype was counted ten times or more. This chain joins TRBV10-2 and TRBJ1-2; D is unclear. Trimming stripped 3 bases from V and 5 bases from J, with 13 bases between. CDR1 and CDR2 from the germline V gene are WSHSY and SAAADI. This CDR3 region has 14 residues. CDR3 bases: TGCGCCAGCAGTGAAGGGCCAAGCTTGTATGGCTACACCTTC. It translates to CASSEGPSLYGYTF.

This clonotype was found a few times. Mismatch with germline at one junction end may stem from a read error. The genes are TRBV5-1 and TRBJ1-2; no clear D. The CDR3 is made up of 13 amino acids. In germline, CDR1 is SGHRS, CDR2 YFSETQ. The CDR3 loop reads CASSLGRIYGYAF. DNA for the CDR3: TGCGCCAGCAGCTTGGGCCGGATCTATGGCTACGCCTTC.

This clonotype was observed a few times. The chain links TRBV5-1 to TRBJ2-3; 8 nucleotides line up with TRBD1. Germline lookup yields CDR1 SGHRS and CDR2 YFSETQ. With V trimmed by 3 bases and J by 2 bases, 11 bases remained unmatched. The CDR3 loop spans 17 amino acids. Here the CDR3 reads CASSYLPRDRLTDTQYF. DNA for the CDR3: TGCGCCAGCAGCTACCTCCCTCGGGACAGGCTCACAGATACGCAGTATTTT.

This clonotype was recorded once. This could be a read error, since a much larger clone is one nucleotide away. J is TRBJ1-1 and V is TRBV6-1; 7 bases map to TRBD1. The V gene's germline CDR1 is MNHNS and CDR2 SASEGT. This CDR3 has 15 amino acids. The CDR3 DNA sequence: TGTGCCAGCAGTGTTCACAGGGGTATGAACGCTGAAGCTTTCTTT. Translation: CASSVHRGMNAEAFF.

Many counts were recorded for this clonotype. The chain links TRBV7-9 to TRBJ1-1, with D perhaps TRBD1 (6 bases). The germline V and J ends were trimmed by 2 bases and 9 bases, with 10 bases remaining between them. Germline V gene sequence: CDR1 SEHNR, CDR2 FQNEAQ (reference sequence). The CDR3 loop spans 12 amino acids. The CDR3 region has the DNA TGTGCCAGCAGCTTAAGGGGGGATAAAGCTTTCTTT. It specifies CASSLRGDKAFF.

This clonotype has a count of ten or more. The chain joins TRBV6-1 to TRBJ2-7, with 9 bases fitting TRBD1. The CDR3 has 14 amino acids. The germline V gene encodes CDR1 MNHNS and CDR2 SASEGT. Trimming took 7 bases from V and 4 from J; bases not matched to a gene: 8. The CDR3 nucleotides read TGTGCCAGCAATAGAAGACAGGGGGGTTACGAGCAGTACTTC. It translates to CASNRRQGGYEQYF.

Worth noting for this clonotype: Compared with germline, one end of the junction differs, possibly owing to a read error. This chain joins TRBV10-3 and TRBJ1-2; D may be TRBD1 (6 bases). Germline V gene data show CDR1 as ENHRY and CDR2 as SYGVKD. This CDR3 spans 12 amino acids. The CDR3 loop is CAIEDRSAGHTF. The CDR3 DNA is TGTGCCATTGAAGACAGGTCAGCTGGCCACACCTTC.

The chain is built from TRBV12-3 or TRBV12-4 and TRBJ2-1, with D possibly being TRBD1 or TRBD2 (5 bases each). The CDR3 totals 16 residues. V was pared by 4 bases and J by 7 bases, with 20 bases between. DNA for the CDR3: TGTGCCAGCAGTTCGTACCCCGGGACGACCTCAAATGAGCAGTTCTTC. Protein: CASSSYPGTTSNEQFF.

This clonotype was picked up many times. V and J are TRBV18 and TRBJ2-5, with D tentatively TRBD1 (6 bases). The CDR3 consists of 15 residues. V was pared by 3 bases and J by 5 bases, with 16 bases between. CDR1 and CDR2 from the germline V gene are KGHSH and LQKENI. CDR3 amino acids: CASSPLHRTDETQYF. In DNA form, the CDR3 reads TGTGCCAGCTCACCCCTACACAGGACAGATGAGACCCAGTACTTC.

The chain links TRBV19 to TRBJ1-1; D is unclear. The CDR3 runs to 13 residues. CDR1 is LNHDA, CDR2 SQIVND, per germline (reference sequence). Between the trimmed V and J ends, which lost 0 bases and 5 bases, there was a span of 7 bases. CDR3 amino acids: CASSIDGRTEAFF. In DNA form, the CDR3 reads TGTGCCAGTAGTATAGACGGGAGGACTGAAGCTTTCTTT.

The chain has TRBV2 and TRBJ2-3; TRBD2 agrees at 8 bases. Germline values: CDR1 SNHLY, CDR2 FYNNEI. CDR3 length equals 13 residues. The V and J ends lost 7 bases and 3 bases, in that order; junction bases with no gene match: 3. CDR3 DNA sequence: TGTGCCAGCAAGCGGGAGAGGACAGATACGCAGTATTTT. It is translated as CASKRERTDTQYF.

This chain joins TRBV5-1 and TRBJ2-3, with a weak D call TRBD1 (5 bases). This CDR3 has 15 residues. The V end lost 1 base, the J end lost 2 bases, and 11 bases lay between the germline ends. From germline, CDR1 is SGHRS and CDR2 YFSETQ. The CDR3 DNA reads as TGCGCCAGCAGCTTGCTCCCCAGGGACACAGATACGCAGTATTTT. It is translated as CASSLLPRDTDTQYF.

This clonotype was recorded only once. V is TRBV7-2 and J is TRBJ2-5; D remains unclear. Trimming pared 4 bases from V and 5 bases from J, leaving 8 bases between. Germline V CDR1 and CDR2: SGHTA, FQGNSA. The CDR3 contains 12 residues. In DNA form, the CDR3 reads TGTGCCAGCAGCTCCCGCTTGGAGACCCAGTACTTC. It codes for CASSSRLETQYF.

The V and J genes are TRBV5-1 and TRBJ2-7; the D gene is possibly TRBD2 (5 bases). The length of the CDR3 is 14 residues. The V and J ends lost 2 bases and 7 bases respectively, with 16 bases between them. Germline assignment: CDR1 SGHRS and CDR2 YFSETQ. The CDR3, as DNA: TGCGCCAGCAGCTTCTCCGCCCCGTCGGGGGAGCAGTACTTC. This sequence encodes CASSFSAPSGEQYF.

The chain carries TRBV29-1 and TRBJ1-1; D gene uncertain. V lost 4 bases, J lost 5 bases, and 5 bases lay in between. The CDR3 covers 10 residues. Germline V gene data show CDR1 as SQVTM and CDR2 as ANQGSEA. CDR3 loop: CSVVVTEAFF. DNA of the CDR3: TGCAGCGTTGTCGTGACTGAAGCTTTCTTT.